There are a few counts of the clone carrying this T cell receptor beta chain. These data come from a study of beta chain features in type 1 diabetes. As every portion of the isolated RNA was reverse transcribed, the sequencing read expressed TCRB transcripts. The repertoire was sequenced with immunoSEQ multiplex PCR; TCRdb's copy has only in-frame clones and lacks some. The sample has hundreds of thousands of clones; roughly an eighth are singletons. The V gene's germline CDR1 is SGHKS and CDR2 YYEKEE (reference sequence). V dropped 7 bases and J dropped 2; count of bases not matched to a gene: 1. The CDR3 sequence is 12 residues long.

The sequencing input was naive CD4+ T cells from blood. The chain carries TRBV5-5 and TRBJ2-3, with 7 bases that match TRBD2. This clonotype was sampled from a woman between 18 and 30 years old in good health. The CDR3 region has the DNA TGTGCCAGCGGGAGGGCCACAGATACGCAGTATTTT. It yields the protein CASGRATDTQYF.